Listed below are T cell receptor beta chains from one sample, sequenced in a study of shared clonotypes between healthy human individuals. Clones were sequenced by immunoSEQ multiplex PCR, and TCRdb holds only the in-frame ones, with some missing. The data contain about 1 million clones, 65% to 80% of them singletons. Sample: memory CD4+ T cells sorted from blood. The receptors come from a man aged 18 to 35 in good health. The conserved cysteine and the conserved F or W are not part of the CDR3 here.

J,V,CDR3
TRBJ2-2,TRBV12-5,ATGNPAAGELF
TRBJ2-1,TRBV5-4,ASSRRGRELSYNEQF
TRBJ1-5,TRBV15,ATSRAIGNQPQH
TRBJ1-2,TRBV30,AWSVGGSRGYT
TRBJ1-5,TRBV29-1,SVGGGSNQPQH
TRBJ1-1,TRBV30,AWGQGVGEAF
TRBJ2-2,TRBV10-3,ATGEGLNTGELF
TRBJ1-1,TRBV5-1,ASSLIGPGSTEAF
TRBJ2-3,TRBV29-1,SVASLAGPNTQY
TRBJ1-5,TRBV2,ASGDVRGNQPQH
TRBJ2-1,TRBV5-1,ASSPSASTREQF
TRBJ2-7,TRBV11-2,ASSSTSGTRSEQY
TRBJ2-2,TRBV5-8,ASSFWGRKDTGELF
TRBJ2-1,TRBV6-5,ASSRGTYNEQF
TRBJ2-3,TRBV4-1,ASSQIDFNTDTQY
TRBJ1-5,TRBV6-1,ASRGTGAGNQPQH
TRBJ1-1,TRBV19,ASSISGKLTEAF
TRBJ1-2,TRBV7-9,ASSLEVGWEKVDYGYT
TRBJ2-1,TRBV11-3,ASSLEGTGYEQF
TRBJ1-4,TRBV4-2,ASSETAGGANEKLF
TRBJ2-1,TRBV2,ASSEGQSSYNEQF
TRBJ1-6,TRBV19,ASRRGQNSSPLH
TRBJ2-2,TRBV27,ASSTLLKPGELF
TRBJ1-1,TRBV6-5,ASSSNLRAWATEAF
TRBJ1-2,TRBV4-1,ASSQEADRVNNYGYT
TRBJ2-1,TRBV15,ATSRDSGARNNEQF
TRBJ2-5,TRBV7-2,ASSLSAETQY
TRBJ1-5,TRBV10-2,ASRDRGEGNQPQH
TRBJ2-3,TRBV10-2,ASSTGTGTDTQY
TRBJ2-5,TRBV6-6,ASSPRSYSGETQY
TRBJ1-2,TRBV6-4,ASSATGSYGYT
TRBJ1-5,TRBV19,ASSIARPSNQPQH
TRBJ2-5,TRBV30,AWSVGAGLGETQY
TRBJ1-2,TRBV6-6,ASTIRVGVYGYT
TRBJ2-5,TRBV7-7,ASSPPPGTSGQETQY
TRBJ1-4,TRBV5-1,ASSLLGTATNEKLF
TRBJ2-7,TRBV2,ASSTDRGGTYEQY
TRBJ2-1,TRBV5-4,ASRSGTGGFSSYNEQF
TRBJ2-7,TRBV10-2,ASSTSGTYEQY
TRBJ2-5,TRBV5-1,ASSLLGYETQY
TRBJ2-5,TRBV29-1,SFSGGFRQTQY
TRBJ2-1,TRBV7-8,ASSSPGSNEQF